The 27 T cell receptor beta chains below come from one sample, sequenced in a study of shared clonotypes between healthy human individuals. Sequencing was performed with immunoSEQ multiplex PCR; in TCRdb, only in-frame clones are kept and a portion is missing. The sample shows 2 million to 2.5 million clones, about 94% of them seen only once. Sequencing used naive CD4+ T cells sorted from blood. Subset noted: CD45RA+ positively selected. The origin of the receptors is a man aged 18 to 30 in good health.

This rearrangement joins TRBV9 to TRBJ2-5; D is possibly TRBD1 (6 bases). CDR1 is SGDLS, CDR2 YYNGEE, per germline. The ends were cut back, 0 bases at V and 7 bases at J, with 10 bases in the middle. CDR3 length: 13 residues. The CDR3 is CASSVGEQGTQYF. As DNA, the CDR3 is TGTGCCAGCAGCGTAGGAGAACAGGGGACCCAGTACTTC.

V is TRBV28 and J is TRBJ2-3, with D possibly TRBD2 on 7 matching bases. The germline V gene has CDR1 MDHEN and CDR2 SYDVKM. This CDR3 spans 14 amino acids. V was clipped by 2 bases and J by 5 bases, with 11 bases between them. The CDR3 sequence: CASSLRGAGDTQYF. CDR3 DNA: TGTGCCAGCAGTTTACGGGGGGCAGGAGATACGCAGTATTTT.

Of note for this clone: Other DNA sequences in this specimen translate into the identical CDR3. This chain joins TRBV6-6 and TRBJ1-5; the D is unclear. Germline assignment: CDR1 MNHNY and CDR2 SVGAGI (reference sequence). The CDR3 length is 14 residues. V was trimmed by 2 bases and J by 0 bases, leaving 5 bases between them. The CDR3 protein is CASSYTNSNQPQHF. The CDR3 DNA sequence: TGTGCCAGCAGTTACACTAATAGCAATCAGCCCCAGCATTTT.

The J gene is TRBJ2-2, the V gene TRBV6-1; 8 bases are a match to TRBD2. V shed 5 bases, J shed 4 bases, and the junction held 6 bases outside the gene matches. The CDR3 consists of 15 residues. From germline, CDR1 is MNHNS and CDR2 SASEGT. CDR3 amino acids: CASSTRGGGTGELFF. In DNA, the CDR3 is TGTGCCAGCAGTACCCGGGGGGGCGGCACCGGGGAGCTGTTTTTT.

The chain recombines TRBV7-3 with TRBJ2-2; tentatively, D is TRBD2 (6 bases). The germline gives CDR1 SGHTA, CDR2 FQGTGA. The CDR3 spans 16 residues. V gave up 2 bases and J gave up 1 base, with 11 bases separating them. The CDR3 nucleotides are TGTGCCAGCAGCTTACTCCCCGGGGGGAACACCGGGGAGCTGTTTTTT. Protein product: CASSLLPGGNTGELFF.

The rearrangement links TRBV30 to TRBJ2-1; 9 bases line up with TRBD2. The CDR3 spans 14 residues. The germline V gene encodes CDR1 GTSNPN and CDR2 SVGIG (reference sequence). With 1 base clipped from V and 7 bases from J, the junction kept 5 bases outside the gene matches. The DNA for the CDR3 is TGTGCCTGGAGTGAAGTAGCGGGAGAGAATGAGCAGTTCTTC. It yields the protein CAWSEVAGENEQFF. Full variable domain (rest looked up from reference TRBV30 and TRBJ2-1): SQTIHQWPATLVQPVGSPLSLECTVEGTSNPNLYWYRQAAGRGLQLLFYSVGIGQISSEVPQNLSASRPQDRQFILSSKKLLLSDSGFYLCAWSEVAGENEQFFGPGTRLTVL.

The chain carries TRBV4-1 and TRBJ2-5; D may be TRBD2 (7 bases). Trimming cost V 6 bases and J 5 bases, with 22 bases left between them. Germline V gene lookup returns CDR1 MGHRA and CDR2 YSYEKL. This CDR3 comprises 16 residues. The CDR3 DNA is TGCGCCAGCAGACCCCGATTCGAGGGGGGGAAGGAGACCCAGTACTTC. This sequence encodes CASRPRFEGGKETQYF.

The chain uses TRBV5-1 and TRBJ2-2; 9 bases align to TRBD1. The CDR3 contains 16 residues. Germline-derived CDR1 and CDR2 are SGHRS and YFSETQ. J was trimmed by 1 base and V by 4 bases; bases with no gene match: 5. DNA for the CDR3: TGCGCCAGCAGCGATCAGGGACAGGGGAACACCGGGGAGCTGTTTTTT. Protein product: CASSDQGQGNTGELFF.

The gene calls are TRBV5-6 and TRBJ2-5, with TRBD2 identical over 8 bases. The CDR3 consists of 17 residues. Looked up from germline, CDR1 is SGHDT and CDR2 is YYEEEE. V lost 0 bases, J lost 0 bases, and 7 bases stayed unmatched. CDR3 nucleotide sequence: TGTGCCAGCAGCTTGGGGCTAGCGGGTGGAAACCAAGAGACCCAGTACTTC. Translated: CASSLGLAGGNQETQYF.

The genes are TRBV4-1 and TRBJ1-6; possibly TRBD1 for D (5 bases). This CDR3 spans 16 amino acids. Trimming pared 4 bases from V and 8 bases from J, leaving 18 bases between. Germline-derived CDR1 and CDR2 are MGHRA and YSYEKL. CDR3 in amino acids: CASSLGEGHTYSPLHF. CDR3 nucleotides: TGCGCCAGCAGCCTCGGCGAAGGACACACTTATTCACCCCTCCACTTT.

The chain is built from TRBV11-3 and TRBJ2-3; D may be TRBD1 or TRBD2 (5 bases each). Germline CDR1 is SGHNT and CDR2 is YENEEA. The CDR3 totals 14 residues. Between the trimmed V and J ends, which lost 5 bases and 6 bases, there was a span of 15 bases. CDR3 DNA sequence: TGTGCCAGCAGCCCGGGCCGGGGCGCCGATACGCAGTATTTT. It is translated as CASSPGRGADTQYF.

This rearrangement joins TRBV18 to TRBJ2-3; weak D call: TRBD1 (6 bases). Germline CDR1 KGHSH, CDR2 LQKENI. The CDR3 is made up of 15 amino acids. V was clipped by 2 bases and J by 4 bases, with 13 bases between them. CDR3 nucleotide sequence: TGTGCCAGCTCACCAGAACAGGGAACTGCAGATACGCAGTATTTT. Residues: CASSPEQGTADTQYF. The complete variable domain, with remaining parts taken from reference TRBV18 and TRBJ2-3, reads NAGVMQNPRHLVRRRGQEARLRCSPMKGHSHVYWYRQLPEEGLKFMVYLQKENIIDESGMPKERFSAEFPKEGPSILRIQQVVRGDSAAYFCASSPEQGTADTQYFGPGTRLTVL.

This sequence joins TRBV27 and TRBJ2-5, with TRBD2 as a possible D gene (6 bases). The CDR3 has 13 residues. V dropped 7 bases and J dropped 5 bases, with 14 bases sitting between them. Germline values: CDR1 MNHEY, CDR2 SMNVEV (reference sequence). CDR3 sequence reads: CASMEGTGETQYF. CDR3 coding DNA: TGTGCCAGCATGGAGGGAACGGGGGAGACCCAGTACTTC.

The rearrangement joins TRBV4-1 to TRBJ1-4; D is unresolved. The germline V gene has CDR1 MGHRA and CDR2 YSYEKL. The V and J ends lost 4 bases and 3 bases respectively, with 6 bases between them. CDR3 length: 13 amino acids. Here the CDR3 DNA reads TGCGCCAGCAGCCCCTGGTCTAATGAAAAACTGTTTTTT. As protein: CASSPWSNEKLFF.

V and J are TRBV20-1 and TRBJ2-7; D remains ambiguous. Per germline, CDR1 DFQATT and CDR2 SNEGSKA (reference sequence). CDR3 size: 11 residues. V lost 4 bases to trimming and J lost 5 bases, with 9 bases between them. In DNA form, the CDR3 reads TGCAGTGCTATCCTATACAACGAGCAGTACTTC. Translating it yields CSAILYNEQYF.

The chain joins TRBV30 to TRBJ2-7, with D perhaps being TRBD1 or TRBD2 (6 bases each). Germline CDR1 GTSNPN, CDR2 SVGIG (reference sequence). Trimming cost V 7 bases and J 3 bases, with 16 bases left between them. The CDR3 runs to 13 residues. The CDR3, as DNA: TGTGCCTCCTCCGGGGGCTTGAGCTACGAGCAGTACTTC. This codes for CASSGGLSYEQYF.

The table lists this clone with a count of one. The V and J genes are TRBV5-1 and TRBJ1-6; 7 bases line up with TRBD1. Germline loops: CDR1 SGHRS, CDR2 YFSETQ. Trimming at V came to 4 bases and at J to 7 bases, leaving 5 bases not matched to a gene. The CDR3 loop spans 14 amino acids. The CDR3 spells CASSPGQSNSPLHF. CDR3 in DNA: TGCGCCAGCAGCCCGGGACAGAGCAATTCACCCCTCCACTTT.

The rearrangement joins TRBV19 to TRBJ1-5, with D uncertain. Looked up from germline, CDR1 is LNHDA and CDR2 is SQIVND (reference sequence). V shed 6 bases and J shed 0 bases, with 6 bases lying between them. The length of the CDR3 is 13 residues. CDR3 nucleotide sequence: TGTGCCAGTAGCGCCTATAGCAATCAGCCCCAGCATTTT. Residues: CASSAYSNQPQHF.

V usage is TRBV9 and J usage is TRBJ2-3; D may correspond to TRBD1 or TRBD2 (5 bases each). The CDR3 has 17 residues. Deletions cut 4 bases from V and 1 base from J, with 19 bases between. Germline V gives CDR1 SGDLS, CDR2 YYNGEE. DNA for the CDR3: TGTGCCAGCAGCCCCCTCGCGGGCAGGGCCGGCACAGATACGCAGTATTTT. This sequence encodes CASSPLAGRAGTDTQYF.

The chain recombines TRBV6-6 with TRBJ2-7, with 8 bases identical to TRBD1. V lost 6 bases, J lost 4 bases, and 8 bases stayed unmatched. Looked up from germline, CDR1 is MNHNY and CDR2 is SVGAGI (reference sequence). CDR3 length: 14 residues. In DNA form, the CDR3 reads TGTGCCAGCAGAATGGACAGGGTCGAGTACGAGCAGTACTTC. It yields the protein CASRMDRVEYEQYF.

This chain uses TRBV2 with TRBJ2-5; TRBD2 agrees at 9 bases. Trimming at V came to 3 bases and at J to 4 bases, leaving 12 bases not matched to a gene. The CDR3 length is 17 residues. Germline-derived CDR1 and CDR2 are SNHLY and FYNNEI. This chain's CDR3 is CASSDGGSGSSRETQYF. The CDR3 DNA sequence: TGTGCCAGCAGTGACGGAGGTAGCGGGAGTTCGCGAGAGACCCAGTACTTC.

J is TRBJ2-1 and V is TRBV6-6; D might be TRBD2 (5 bases). CDR1 is MNHNY and CDR2 is SVGAGI in the germline V gene (reference sequence). V was cut by 5 bases and J by 0 bases, with 14 bases left in between. CDR3 size: 16 residues. CDR3 amino acids: CASSLGAASSYNEQFF. CDR3 sequence (DNA): TGTGCCAGCAGTCTTGGAGCGGCAAGCTCCTACAATGAGCAGTTCTTC.

This chain links TRBV7-2 with TRBJ2-2, with TRBD2 identical over 9 bases. There are 15 residues in the CDR3. Unmatched junction bases numbered 6, after V lost 6 bases and J lost 4 bases. Germline V CDR1 and CDR2: SGHTA, FQGNSA. This CDR3 is CASSFGLAPTGELFF. CDR3 sequence (DNA): TGTGCCAGCAGTTTCGGACTAGCGCCCACCGGGGAGCTGTTTTTT.

The count of this clone is one. V and J are TRBV5-1 and TRBJ2-5; D might be TRBD2 (8 bases). From germline, CDR1 is SGHRS and CDR2 YFSETQ. The CDR3 has 15 amino acids. V lost 5 bases to trimming and J lost 5 bases, with 19 bases between them. In nucleotides, the CDR3 is TGCGCCAGCAGTATCGGGAGGGGGCGAGGGGAGACCCAGTACTTC. Encoded protein: CASSIGRGRGETQYF.

The CDR3 DNA reads as TGTGCCAGCAGCTTCTATTGGGGAAGCGGAACCTACGAGCAGTACTTC. It codes for CASSFYWGSGTYEQYF. The chain links TRBV5-5 to TRBJ2-7; TRBD2 might be the D (5 bases). This CDR3 has 16 residues. Trimming took off 2 bases at V and 2 bases at J, with 17 bases between the two ends. Germline assignment: CDR1 SGHKS and CDR2 YYEKEE (reference sequence).

The rearrangement joins TRBV6-6 to TRBJ1-2; 9 bases line up with TRBD1. This CDR3 has 13 amino acids. In germline, CDR1 is MNHNY, CDR2 SVGAGI (reference sequence). Unmatched junction bases numbered 5, after V lost 7 bases and J lost 5 bases. The CDR3 sequence is CASNKQGAYGYTF. The CDR3 bases are TGTGCCAGCAACAAACAGGGGGCGTATGGCTACACCTTC.

This chain joins TRBV5-4 and TRBJ2-3; 9 bases align to TRBD2. Germline values: CDR1 SGHNT, CDR2 YYREEE (reference sequence). V lost 1 base and J lost 0; bases outside the gene matches: 3. The CDR3 runs to 16 residues. DNA for the CDR3: TGTGCCAGCAGCTTGATTAGCGGGAGAAGCACAGATACGCAGTATTTT. Its protein product is CASSLISGRSTDTQYF.